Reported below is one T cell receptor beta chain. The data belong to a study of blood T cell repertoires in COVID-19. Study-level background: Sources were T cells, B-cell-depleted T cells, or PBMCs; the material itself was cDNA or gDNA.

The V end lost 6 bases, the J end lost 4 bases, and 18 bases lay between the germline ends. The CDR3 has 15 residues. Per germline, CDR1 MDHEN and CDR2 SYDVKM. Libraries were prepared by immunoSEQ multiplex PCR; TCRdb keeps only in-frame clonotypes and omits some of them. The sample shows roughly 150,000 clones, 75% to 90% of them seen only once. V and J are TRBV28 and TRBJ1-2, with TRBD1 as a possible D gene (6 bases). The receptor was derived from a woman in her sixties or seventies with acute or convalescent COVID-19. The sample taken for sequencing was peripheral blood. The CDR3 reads CASRETEGGGYGYTF. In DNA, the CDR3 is TGTGCCAGCAGAGAAACGGAAGGGGGGGGCTATGGCTACACCTTC.